A selection of T cell receptor beta chains follows, all from one sample in a study of cytomegalovirus exposure and HLA in healthy donors. Libraries were prepared by immunoSEQ multiplex PCR; TCRdb keeps only in-frame clonotypes and omits some of them. This sample has over 100,000 clones, with around 81% found just once. The sequenced sample consisted of PBMCs. Receptors originate from a woman aged 25 to 39 in good health and CMV-seronegative. Both conserved end residues are part of each CDR3.

j_call v_call cdr3_aa
TRBJ2-4 TRBV4-1 CASSQPSREPKNIQYF
TRBJ1-4 TRBV27 CASGPPRRGGWVNIEKLFF
TRBJ2-3 TRBV5-1 CASSLEGRVTDTQYF
TRBJ2-2 TRBV7-2 CASSPYKNTGELFF
TRBJ2-7 TRBV19 CASSRDRGYEQYF
- TRBV19 CASSIVQRDRGEQYF
TRBJ1-3 TRBV2 CASKAKITIYF
TRBJ2-5 TRBV14 CASSKGLGETQYF
TRBJ2-3 TRBV7-2 CASSPGLAGGTHF
TRBJ2-7 TRBV7-6 CASSLGQDYEQYF
TRBJ1-3 TRBV5-4 CASSLGQSGNTIYF
TRBJ2-7 TRBV7-9 CASSGSAYEQYF
TRBJ2-5 TRBV4-1 CASSQDERESQETQYF
TRBJ2-5 TRBV7-9 CASTSRPQETQYF
TRBJ2-6 TRBV6-6 CASSLPGGSGANVLTF
TRBJ1-5 TRBV7-2 CASSLNRGNQPQHF
TRBJ1-1 TRBV27 CASSFPGDTEAFF
TRBJ2-2 TRBV19 CASKEKREATTGELFF
TRBJ2-7 TRBV12-5 CASGNLGLAGYEQYF
TRBJ2-7 TRBV6-5 CASRPGQFDKQYF
TRBJ2-2 TRBV5-1 CASSLIALTGELFF
TRBJ2-1 TRBV4-1 CASSQVGSGNEQFF
TRBJ2-1 TRBV7-2 CASSLGRVDEQFF
TRBJ2-3 TRBV4-2 CASSQGLAGVDTQYF
TRBJ2-3 TRBV7-8 CASSLGQLTGTDTQYF
TRBJ2-3 TRBV30 CAWSEGYRVDTQYF
TRBJ1-4 TRBV18 CASSPRTANNEKLFF
TRBJ2-2 TRBV4-3 CASSQGDRGYSNTGELFF
TRBJ1-1 TRBV9 CASSAQGHTEAFF
TRBJ1-4 TRBV19 CASRPDRDPEKLFF
TRBJ2-1 TRBV18 CASSPRDTPDHNEQFF
TRBJ2-2 TRBV6-1 CASSEQLASNTGELFF
TRBJ2-7 TRBV6-5 CASTNPPGGEQYF
TRBJ1-2 TRBV27 CASRPDGYGYTF
TRBJ1-1 TRBV7-2 CASSYEDRLEAFF
TRBJ1-4 TRBV7-2 CASSTTTGGFEKLFF
TRBJ1-5 TRBV4-3 CASSQDLWRSNQPQHF
TRBJ1-2 TRBV12-5 CASGLLYLQASANGYTF
TRBJ1-4 TRBV14 CASSLQVSSQKLFF
TRBJ2-1 TRBV19 CASSGLQFYNEQFF
TRBJ2-1 TRBV4-1 CASSQVGTGKFF
TRBJ2-7 TRBV25-1 CASSQPSGRVDEQYF
TRBJ2-2 TRBV6-5 CASSSDREWGELFF
TRBJ2-7 TRBV7-9 CASSLSGTYEQYF
TRBJ2-3 TRBV6-5 CASSYLRGTQYF
TRBJ2-1 TRBV14 CASSPTSYYNEQFF
TRBJ2-1 TRBV7-9 CASSLDRTSGNRKFF
TRBJ2-2 TRBV12-5 CASGSHHSSGRELHGELFF